The T cell receptor beta chain under discussion was sequenced for a study of T cell responses to AZD1222 COVID-19 vaccine. General study results and limits: Seropositivity was recorded at baseline in only a handful of AZD1222 recipients. Most donors were white British and more were female, and clonal diversity was possibly underestimated.

On this clone: Its cognate antigen is unknown.

Sequenced by immunoSEQ multiplex PCR; TCRdb stores in-frame clones only, minus some. The profile shows some 180,000 clones, approximately 90% of them singletons. Doses given second, at about 4 or about 12 weeks, were pooled. The CDR3 runs 17 residues. Germline lookup yields CDR1 SEHNR and CDR2 FQNEAQ (reference sequence). Unmatched junction bases numbered 12, after V lost 5 bases and J lost 0 bases. The receptor's source is an adult who received the AZD1222 COVID-19 vaccine. The source material was peripheral blood, sampled 28 days after the second AZD1222 dose. The chain is built from TRBV7-9 and TRBJ2-7; 8 bases are a match to TRBD2. The CDR3 nucleotides are TGTGCCAGCAGCATCAGCGGGGGAAAAAAAGACTCCTACGAGCAGTACTTC. Translating it yields CASSISGGKKDSYEQYF.